This entry lists 18 T cell receptor beta chains sequenced from one sample in a study of blood T cell repertoires in COVID-19. Sequencing was performed with immunoSEQ multiplex PCR; in TCRdb, only in-frame clones are kept and a portion is missing. Of about 130,000 clones listed, approximately 85% are singletons. Source material: peripheral blood. These receptors were collected from a woman aged 80 or over with acute or convalescent COVID-19.

This rearrangement joins TRBV11-1 to TRBJ2-1, with D possibly being TRBD1 (5 bases). V lost 4 bases to trimming and J lost 5 bases, with 18 bases between them. This CDR3 is built from 16 residues. Germline CDR1 SGHAT, CDR2 FQDESV (reference sequence). CDR3: CASSYPPGSGNNEQFF. The DNA of the CDR3 is TGTGCCAGCAGCTATCCTCCTGGGTCAGGGAACAATGAGCAGTTCTTC.

The chain carries TRBV5-1 and TRBJ1-6; TRBD1 aligns across 8 bases. Looked up from germline, CDR1 is SGHRS and CDR2 is YFSETQ. The CDR3 length is 15 residues. V lost 0 bases and J lost 7; bases outside the gene matches: 3. The CDR3 is CASSLADRGNSPLHF. The DNA of the CDR3 is TGCGCCAGCAGCTTGGCCGACAGGGGAAATTCACCCCTCCACTTT. The full variable domain, completed using reference TRBV5-1 and TRBJ1-6, is KAGVTQTPRYLIKTRGQQVTLSCSPISGHRSVSWYQQTPGQGLQFLFEYFSETQRNKGNFPGRFSGRQFSNSRSEMNVSTLELGDSALYLCASSLADRGNSPLHFGNGTRLTVT.

The chain is built from TRBV4-1 and TRBJ1-2, with TRBD1 identical over 8 bases. J lost 2 bases, V lost 3 bases, and 8 bases had no gene match. CDR1 and CDR2 from the germline V gene are MGHRA and YSYEKL. The CDR3 is 16 residues long. CDR3 coding DNA: TGCGCCAGCAGCCACCCCACAGGGGGGGGAAACTATGGCTACACCTTC. It specifies CASSHPTGGGNYGYTF.

The chain employs TRBV7-2 and TRBJ2-5; TRBD2 matches 8 bases. Germline V gene sequence: CDR1 SGHTA, CDR2 FQGNSA. The CDR3 consists of 15 residues. J was trimmed by 1 base and V by 3 bases; bases with no gene match: 4. The CDR3 region has the DNA TGTGCCAGCAGCTTCGGGGGGGTGATCCAAGAGACCCAGTACTTC. This sequence encodes CASSFGGVIQETQYF.

The V and J genes are TRBV4-1 and TRBJ2-1; 11 bases map to TRBD2. The V and J ends lost 0 bases and 10 bases, in that order; junction bases with no gene match: 8. CDR3 size: 16 residues. In germline, CDR1 is MGHRA, CDR2 YSYEKL. The CDR3 DNA reads TGCGCCAGCAGCCAAGATGGCGCTAGCGGGGGGCGGGAGCAGTTCTTC. Amino acids: CASSQDGASGGREQFF.

The chain joins TRBV6-6 to TRBJ1-2; 9 nucleotides match TRBD1. Losses at the gene ends were 8 bases for V and 2 bases for J; bases not matched to a gene: 9. Per the germline V gene, CDR1 is MNHNY and CDR2 is SVGAGI (reference sequence). This CDR3 comprises 15 residues. CDR3: CASSRDRAANYGYTF. CDR3 coding DNA: TGTGCCAGCTCCCGGGACAGGGCTGCAAACTATGGCTACACCTTC.

This chain uses TRBV19 with TRBJ1-2; TRBD1 agrees at 11 bases. V was clipped by 4 bases and J by 1 base; unmatched bases: 5. Per the germline V gene, CDR1 is LNHDA and CDR2 is SQIVND (reference sequence). The CDR3 sequence is 16 residues long. CDR3 sequence (DNA): TGTGCCAGTAGTACGTGGACAGGGGGCGGTAACTATGGCTACACCTTC. Its protein is CASSTWTGGGNYGYTF.

The chain carries TRBV5-1 and TRBJ2-3, with 9 bases matching TRBD2. Trimming cost V 0 bases and J 2 bases; bases outside gene matches: 4. CDR1 SGHRS and CDR2 YFSETQ come from the germline V gene. The CDR3 loop spans 16 amino acids. CDR3 bases: TGCGCCAGCAGCTTGGATATAGCGGGGGACACAGATACGCAGTATTTT. Encoded protein: CASSLDIAGDTDTQYF.

The chain has TRBV7-3 and TRBJ2-1; D gene unclear. V shed 2 bases and J shed 0 bases, with 8 bases lying between them. The CDR3 consists of 15 residues. CDR1 is SGHTA, CDR2 FQGTGA, per germline. The CDR3 sequence is CASSLHPSSYNEQFF. In DNA, the CDR3 is TGTGCCAGCAGCTTACATCCTAGCTCCTACAATGAGCAGTTCTTC.

The chain combines TRBV5-1 with TRBJ1-2; no firm D call. This CDR3 comprises 14 residues. Trimming took 3 bases from V and 6 from J, leaving 15 bases between them. Germline CDR1 reads SGHRS; CDR2 reads YFSETQ. This chain's CDR3 is CASSSPPAVNGYTF. The DNA of the CDR3 is TGCGCCAGCAGCTCCCCGCCGGCGGTGAATGGCTACACCTTC.

The chain combines TRBV5-1 with TRBJ2-3; 9 nucleotides match TRBD2. V lost 7 bases and J lost 4; bases outside the gene matches: 10. CDR1 and CDR2 from the germline V gene are SGHRS and YFSETQ. The CDR3 runs 15 residues. As DNA, the CDR3 is TGCGCCAGCCGGCCCAGCGGGGGGCCCGCAGATACGCAGTATTTT. This codes for CASRPSGGPADTQYF.

The V gene is TRBV4-3, the J gene TRBJ1-2; D is unclear. CDR1 LGHNA and CDR2 YSLEER come from the germline V gene. The CDR3 totals 14 residues. Trimming shortened V by 1 base and J by 6 bases, and 12 bases separated the two germline ends. CDR3 coding DNA: TGCGCCAGCAGCCAAGGGGGTGTGGGAGATGGCTACACCTTC. This sequence encodes CASSQGGVGDGYTF.

The rearrangement joins TRBV28 to TRBJ1-2; D may be TRBD1 (5 bases). CDR3 size: 13 residues. V gave up 4 bases and J gave up 4 bases, with 10 bases separating them. Looked up from germline, CDR1 is MDHEN and CDR2 is SYDVKM. In DNA form, the CDR3 reads TGTGCCAGCAGTTCCTCAGGGTCCTATGGCTACACCTTC. Residues: CASSSSGSYGYTF.

The rearrangement links TRBV23-1 to TRBJ2-7; no reliable D call. TRBV23-1 is known as an ORF, though its function is uncertain. The CDR3 spans 18 residues. V lost 0 bases to trimming and J lost 4 bases, with 22 bases between them. Here the CDR3 reads CASSQSTHLPLTEYEQYV. The DNA for the CDR3 is TGCGCCAGCAGTCAATCGACCCATCTTCCTCTGACGGAGTACGAGCAGTACGTC.

The CDR3 sequence is CASSSSMRSDTQYF. In nucleotides, the CDR3 is TGTGCCAGCAGCTCCTCCATGCGCTCAGATACGCAGTATTTT. This rearrangement joins TRBV3-1 (or the pseudogene TRBV3-2) to TRBJ2-3; D ambiguous. The CDR3 contains 14 residues. Trimming left V 5 bases short and J 4 bases short, with 13 bases between. Germline lookup yields CDR1 LGHDT and CDR2 YNNKEL (reference sequence).

The chain employs TRBV24-1 and TRBJ1-2; D remains ambiguous. The CDR3 length is 16 residues. Germline CDR1 KGHDR, CDR2 SFDVKD. V lost 2 bases and J 6 bases, leaving 18 bases between the germline ends. The CDR3 is CATSDSRDNRVNGYTF. CDR3 DNA sequence: TGTGCCACCAGTGATTCCCGAGACAACCGAGTGAATGGCTACACCTTC.

This clone was observed once. The CDR3 region has the DNA TGTGCCAGCAGCGTGGACCCACAGGGGGCCCCTGGAAACACCATATATTTT. It yields the protein CASSVDPQGAPGNTIYF. The gene calls are TRBV9 and TRBJ1-3, with 9 bases that match TRBD1. The CDR3 has 17 residues. V lost 2 bases to trimming and J lost 2 bases; unmatched junction nucleotides: 8. From germline, CDR1 is SGDLS and CDR2 YYNGEE.

The gene calls are TRBV11-2 and TRBJ1-1; the match to TRBD1 covers 8 bases. Unmatched junction bases numbered 5, after V lost 10 bases and J lost 1 base. The germline V gene encodes CDR1 SGHAT and CDR2 FQNNGV. This CDR3 spans 13 amino acids. CDR3 residues: CATSDRANTEAFF. CDR3 nucleotides: TGTGCCACTTCGGACAGGGCGAACACTGAAGCTTTCTTT.